A single sample gave rise to the 29 T cell receptor beta chains below, sequenced in a study of radiation and T cells in renal cell carcinoma. Time point noted: baseline pretreatment blood. The treatment here: 15 Gy SBRT to primary tumor, nephrectomy 4 weeks later. Profiled with immunoSEQ multiplex PCR; TCRdb holds only in-frame clones, not every one. Of 90,000 to 100,000 clones listed, 75% to 90% are singletons. Sequences were derived from blood, sampled from a patient whose treatment included radiotherapy and nephrectomy. These receptors were taken from a man in his forties or fifties with renal cell carcinoma.

V usage is TRBV5-4 and J usage is TRBJ2-1; the match to TRBD2 covers 7 bases. V lost 0 bases and J lost 7; bases outside the gene matches: 7. Germline CDR1 reads SGHNT; CDR2 reads YYREEE (reference sequence). There are 15 residues in the CDR3. The CDR3 reads CASSLDLAEMNEQFF. The CDR3 DNA reads as TGTGCCAGCAGCTTGGATCTAGCGGAAATGAATGAGCAGTTCTTC.

V is TRBV19 and J is TRBJ1-5; 8 bases are shared with TRBD1. V shed 4 bases, J shed 3 bases, and the junction held 8 bases outside the gene matches. The CDR3 runs to 16 residues. CDR1 is LNHDA, CDR2 SQIVND, per germline (reference sequence). CDR3 coding DNA: TGTGCCAGTAGTACCACCGGGACAGGTCACAATCAGCCCCAGCATTTT. Its translation: CASSTTGTGHNQPQHF.

This rearrangement joins TRBV5-6 to TRBJ1-1; a weak D match, TRBD1 (5 bases). Germline CDR1 reads SGHDT; CDR2 reads YYEEEE. The length of the CDR3 is 15 residues. V was pared by 2 bases and J by 1 base, with 12 bases between. This CDR3 is CASSFTGRPNTEAFF. DNA for the CDR3: TGTGCCAGCAGCTTCACGGGGCGACCGAACACTGAAGCTTTCTTT. Full variable domain (missing parts from reference TRBV5-6 and TRBJ1-1): DAGVTQSPTHLIKTRGQQVTLRCSPKSGHDTVSWYQQALGQGPQFIFQYYEEEERQRGNFPDRFSGHQFPNYSSELNVNALLLGDSALYLCASSFTGRPNTEAFFGQGTRLTVV.

This clone has just one count. This chain joins TRBV27 and TRBJ1-4; 7 bases match TRBD1. This CDR3 is built from 14 residues. The trim removed 4 bases at V and 5 bases at J, leaving 4 bases unmatched. Germline lookup yields CDR1 MNHEY and CDR2 SMNVEV (reference sequence). CDR3 sequence (DNA): TGTGCCAGCAGTTGGACAGGAGTCAATGAAAAACTGTTTTTT. Protein: CASSWTGVNEKLFF. The entire variable domain, with the rest obtained from reference TRBV27 and TRBJ1-4, is as follows: EAQVTQNPRYLITVTGKKLTVTCSQNMNHEYMSWYRQDPGLGLRQIYYSMNVEVTDKGDVPEGYKVSRKEKRNFPLILESPSPNQTSLYFCASSWTGVNEKLFFGSGTQLSVL.

V is TRBV19 and J is TRBJ1-2; no clear D gene. The CDR3 totals 14 residues. Germline lookup yields CDR1 LNHDA and CDR2 SQIVND (reference sequence). Trimming took off 3 bases at V and 7 bases at J, with 15 bases between the two ends. Written as DNA, the CDR3 is TGTGCCAGTAGTATTTTGCTGGGTACGTCTGGCTACACCTTC. The encoded protein is CASSILLGTSGYTF.

This chain joins TRBV11-2 and TRBJ1-4, with TRBD1 as a possible D gene (5 bases). Trimming cost V 2 bases and J 3 bases, with 13 bases left between them. The CDR3 runs 16 residues. Germline V gene data show CDR1 as SGHAT and CDR2 as FQNNGV. The CDR3 loop reads CASSLYRGVPNEKLFF. CDR3 DNA sequence: TGTGCCAGCAGCTTATATCGGGGGGTCCCTAATGAAAAACTGTTTTTT.

The gene calls are TRBV15 and TRBJ2-5; 9 bases are shared with TRBD2. CDR1 is LNHNV and CDR2 is YYDKDF in the germline V gene (reference sequence). The CDR3 runs 18 residues. Losses at the gene ends were 0 bases for V and 5 bases for J; bases not matched to a gene: 13. CDR3 residues: CATSRDGASGVRGETQYF. Written as DNA, the CDR3 is TGTGCCACCAGCAGAGATGGGGCTAGCGGGGTTCGCGGGGAGACCCAGTACTTC. Together with reference TRBV15 and TRBJ2-5, the CDR3 gives the full variable domain: DAMVIQNPRYQVTQFGKPVTLSCSQTLNHNVMYWYQQKSSQAPKLLFHYYDKDFNNEADTPDNFQSRRPNTSFCFLDIRSPGLGDTAMYLCATSRDGASGVRGETQYFGPGTRLLVL.

V is TRBV15 and J is TRBJ2-6; a weak D match, TRBD2 (6 bases). CDR1 and CDR2 from the germline V gene are LNHNV and YYDKDF (reference sequence). The ends were cut back, 9 bases at V and 0 bases at J, with 6 bases in the middle. This CDR3 is 13 amino acids long. The CDR3 DNA sequence: TGTGCCACGGAGGGCTCTGGGGCCAACGTCCTGACTTTC. Encoded protein: CATEGSGANVLTF.

The J gene is TRBJ2-7, the V gene TRBV6-5, with D possibly TRBD1 on 5 matching bases. Between the trimmed V and J ends, which lost 2 bases and 3 bases, there was a span of 14 bases. Germline CDR1 and CDR2: MNHEY and SVGAGI. The CDR3 is 15 residues long. Written as DNA, the CDR3 is TGTGCCAGCAGTTACAGGGGTTCATTGGGCTACGAGCAGTACTTC. This gives the protein CASSYRGSLGYEQYF.

This chain links TRBV25-1 with TRBJ1-4, with TRBD1 identical over 8 bases. J lost 8 bases, V lost 8 bases, and 7 bases had no gene match. In germline, CDR1 is MGHDK, CDR2 SYGVNS. This CDR3 is 13 amino acids long. The DNA of the CDR3 is TGTGCCAGCCGTCAGGGGGCGTGGGAAAAACTGTTTTTT. Protein product: CASRQGAWEKLFF.

V gene TRBV5-1 combines with J gene TRBJ2-5; D unresolved. V lost 2 bases and J 5 bases, leaving 10 bases between the germline ends. The CDR3 consists of 13 residues. Germline CDR1 SGHRS, CDR2 YFSETQ. Here the CDR3 DNA reads TGCGCCAGCAGCTTAGAATTCGGGGAGACCCAGTACTTC. Protein: CASSLEFGETQYF. The full variable domain, rest sourced from reference TRBV5-1 and TRBJ2-5, is KAGVTQTPRYLIKTRGQQVTLSCSPISGHRSVSWYQQTPGQGLQFLFEYFSETQRNKGNFPGRFSGRQFSNSRSEMNVSTLELGDSALYLCASSLEFGETQYFGPGTRLLVL.

The rearrangement uses TRBV4-1 and TRBJ2-7, with TRBD2 matching over 7 bases. Germline CDR1 reads MGHRA; CDR2 reads YSYEKL. This CDR3 spans 15 amino acids. After removal of 4 bases from V and 5 bases from J, the junction contained 11 bases not matched to a gene. This CDR3 is CASSPSWAGVDEQYF. In DNA form, the CDR3 reads TGCGCCAGCAGCCCCTCCTGGGCGGGGGTTGACGAGCAGTACTTC.

The J gene is TRBJ2-7, the V gene TRBV6-1; possibly TRBD1 for D (5 bases). The CDR3 runs to 14 residues. Per the germline V gene, CDR1 is MNHNS and CDR2 is SASEGT. The ends were cut back, 5 bases at V and 3 bases at J, with 14 bases in the middle. The chain's CDR3 is CASSRWTRDYEQYF. The CDR3 DNA sequence: TGTGCCAGCAGTCGCTGGACCAGGGACTACGAGCAGTACTTC.

V gene TRBV18 combines with J gene TRBJ1-5; no clear D. Germline CDR1 is KGHSH and CDR2 is LQKENI. Trimming shortened V by 2 bases and J by 2 bases, and 4 bases separated the two germline ends. The CDR3 is made up of 13 amino acids. CDR3 residues: CASSPGGNQPQHF. For the CDR3, the DNA is TGTGCCAGCTCACCAGGCGGCAATCAGCCCCAGCATTTT.

J is TRBJ2-6 and V is TRBV30; D gene unclear. CDR1 and CDR2 from the germline V gene are GTSNPN and SVGIG (reference sequence). CDR3 length: 13 amino acids. Deletions cut 0 bases from V and 4 bases from J, with 4 bases between. CDR3 amino acids: CAWSVAGANVLTF. CDR3 DNA sequence: TGTGCCTGGAGTGTAGCAGGGGCCAACGTCCTGACTTTC.

This chain uses TRBV5-1 with TRBJ1-4; D not resolved. The V and J ends lost 0 bases and 10 bases respectively, with 16 bases between them. Looked up from germline, CDR1 is SGHRS and CDR2 is YFSETQ. The CDR3 covers 15 residues. As DNA, the CDR3 is TGCGCCAGCAGCTTGGTTGAACGGGGTCCGGCAAAACTGTTTTTT. The encoded protein is CASSLVERGPAKLFF.

The rearrangement joins TRBV5-4 to TRBJ2-3, with TRBD2 matching over 12 bases. Germline loops: CDR1 SGHNT, CDR2 YYREEE (reference sequence). The CDR3 has 15 residues. Losses at the gene ends were 4 bases for V and 2 bases for J; bases not matched to a gene: 2. The CDR3, as DNA: TGTGCCAGCAGCCGACTAGCGGGAGACACAGATACGCAGTATTTT. This encodes CASSRLAGDTDTQYF.

The CDR3: CASQGIRGGTDTQYF. As DNA, the CDR3 is TGTGCCAGCCAGGGGATTCGGGGGGGCACAGATACGCAGTATTTT. This chain uses TRBV2 with TRBJ2-3; tentative D call: TRBD2 (7 bases). Trimming left V 8 bases short and J 1 base short, with 16 bases between. Germline CDR1 reads SNHLY; CDR2 reads FYNNEI. CDR3 length: 15 residues.

The rearrangement joins TRBV27 to TRBJ2-7; D assignment may be TRBD1 or TRBD2 (6 bases each). V was trimmed by 4 bases and J by 5 bases, leaving 18 bases between them. This CDR3 is 15 amino acids long. The germline gives CDR1 MNHEY, CDR2 SMNVEV (reference sequence). In DNA form, the CDR3 reads TGTGCCAGCAGTTCCCTTGGGGCAGGGGAGGACGAGCAGTACTTC. It yields the protein CASSSLGAGEDEQYF.

The chain is built from TRBV19 and TRBJ2-2; D assignment may be TRBD1 or TRBD2 (5 bases each). Germline loops: CDR1 LNHDA, CDR2 SQIVND (reference sequence). Trimming took 4 bases from V and 3 from J, leaving 18 bases between them. The length of the CDR3 is 17 residues. CDR3 sequence reads: CASSKAGSSLDTGELFF. In DNA, the CDR3 is TGTGCCAGTAGTAAGGCAGGGAGTAGCTTGGACACCGGGGAGCTGTTTTTT.

The chain couples TRBV5-1 to TRBJ1-2, with D perhaps TRBD1 (6 bases). Germline CDR1 is SGHRS and CDR2 is YFSETQ. This CDR3 is 15 amino acids long. V was cut by 5 bases and J by 2 bases, with 16 bases left in between. The DNA of the CDR3 is TGCGCCAGCAGACCCCGACAGGTTACAAACTATGGCTACACCTTC. Translation gives CASRPRQVTNYGYTF.

The chain couples TRBV28 to TRBJ1-5; D uncertain. Trimming took 8 bases from V and 2 from J, leaving 13 bases between them. The CDR3 is 14 amino acids. Per the germline V gene, CDR1 is MDHEN and CDR2 is SYDVKM. The CDR3 region is CASYESVGNQPQHF. Written as DNA, the CDR3 is TGTGCCAGCTACGAATCCGTGGGCAATCAGCCCCAGCATTTT.

The chain recombines TRBV6-5 with TRBJ2-7; maybe TRBD1 (5 bases). V dropped 6 bases and J dropped 4 bases, with 13 bases sitting between them. Per germline, CDR1 MNHEY and CDR2 SVGAGI. The CDR3 is 13 amino acids. CDR3 sequence reads: CASRPDSYYEQYF. CDR3 DNA: TGTGCCAGCAGACCCGACAGTTATTACGAGCAGTACTTC.

The chain uses TRBV7-9 and TRBJ2-5; D tentatively fits TRBD1 or TRBD2 (6 bases each). There are 15 residues in the CDR3. Germline values: CDR1 SEHNR, CDR2 FQNEAQ (reference sequence). The V end lost 1 base, the J end lost 4 bases, and 13 bases lay between the germline ends. CDR3 loop: CASSLDGGHTETQYF. Here the CDR3 DNA reads TGTGCCAGCAGCTTAGACGGGGGACACACAGAGACCCAGTACTTC. Drawing the rest from reference TRBV7-9 and TRBJ2-5, the complete variable domain is DTGVSQNPRHKITKRGQNVTFRCDPISEHNRLYWYRQTLGQGPEFLTYFQNEAQLEKSRLLSDRFSAERPKGSFSTLEIQRTEQGDSAMYLCASSLDGGHTETQYFGPGTRLLVL.

The genes are TRBV30 and TRBJ1-2; D might be TRBD1 (5 bases). Per the germline V gene, CDR1 is GTSNPN and CDR2 is SVGIG (reference sequence). This CDR3 region has 13 residues. The V and J ends lost 2 bases and 7 bases respectively, with 14 bases between them. CDR3 sequence reads: CAWSNRRTGGYTF. The CDR3 nucleotides read TGTGCCTGGAGTAACAGGAGGACGGGTGGCTACACCTTC.

This clone showed up just a few times. This rearrangement joins TRBV14 to TRBJ2-7; perhaps TRBD2 as D (6 bases). Germline V CDR1 and CDR2: SGHDN, FVKESK. CDR3 size: 12 residues. The V gene lost 1 base and the J gene lost 7 bases, with 8 bases spanning the gap. The CDR3 DNA reads as TGTGCCAGCAGCCAAGGGAGGGGTGAGCAGTACTTC. The encoded protein is CASSQGRGEQYF.

This clone was counted once. The chain is built from TRBV15 and TRBJ1-2, with no clear D. The CDR3 sequence is 15 residues long. The germline gives CDR1 LNHNV, CDR2 YYDKDF (reference sequence). V dropped 0 bases and J dropped 6 bases, with 14 bases sitting between them. This CDR3 is CATSRDTADPHGYTF. The CDR3 coding sequence is TGTGCCACCAGCAGAGATACGGCAGACCCCCATGGCTACACCTTC. Supplemented by reference TRBV15 and TRBJ1-2, the full variable domain reads DAMVIQNPRYQVTQFGKPVTLSCSQTLNHNVMYWYQQKSSQAPKLLFHYYDKDFNNEADTPDNFQSRRPNTSFCFLDIRSPGLGDTAMYLCATSRDTADPHGYTFGSGTRLTVV.

This chain links TRBV7-9 with TRBJ2-3; 13 nucleotides agree with TRBD2. CDR1 SEHNR and CDR2 FQNEAQ come from the germline V gene (reference sequence). Trimming removed 3 bases from V and 0 bases from J; junction bases left unmatched: 3. CDR3 length equals 17 residues. The chain's CDR3 is CASSFRLAGGSTDTQYF. The CDR3 nucleotides are TGTGCCAGCAGCTTCCGACTAGCGGGGGGTAGCACAGATACGCAGTATTTT.

The CDR3 spells CASSPSKGQNTEAFF. In DNA form, the CDR3 reads TGTGCCAGCTCACCTTCTAAGGGTCAGAACACTGAAGCTTTCTTT. The rearrangement links TRBV18 to TRBJ1-1; no clear D gene. The ends were cut back, 3 bases at V and 1 base at J, with 12 bases in the middle. The length of the CDR3 is 15 residues. Per germline, CDR1 KGHSH and CDR2 LQKENI.